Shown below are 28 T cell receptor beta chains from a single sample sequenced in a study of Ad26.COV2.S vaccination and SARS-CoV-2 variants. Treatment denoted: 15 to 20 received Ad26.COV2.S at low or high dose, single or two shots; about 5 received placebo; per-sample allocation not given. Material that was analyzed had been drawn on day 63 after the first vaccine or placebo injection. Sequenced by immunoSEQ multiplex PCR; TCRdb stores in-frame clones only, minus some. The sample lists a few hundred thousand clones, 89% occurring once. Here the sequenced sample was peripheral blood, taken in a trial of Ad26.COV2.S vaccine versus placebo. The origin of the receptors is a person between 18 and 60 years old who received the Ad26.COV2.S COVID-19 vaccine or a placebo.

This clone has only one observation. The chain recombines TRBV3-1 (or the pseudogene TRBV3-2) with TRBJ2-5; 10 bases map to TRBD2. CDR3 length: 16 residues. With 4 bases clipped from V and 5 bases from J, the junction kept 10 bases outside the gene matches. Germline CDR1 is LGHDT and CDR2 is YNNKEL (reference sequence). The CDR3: CASSLTSGNRVETQYF. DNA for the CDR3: TGTGCCAGCAGCCTAACTAGCGGGAACAGGGTGGAGACCCAGTACTTC.

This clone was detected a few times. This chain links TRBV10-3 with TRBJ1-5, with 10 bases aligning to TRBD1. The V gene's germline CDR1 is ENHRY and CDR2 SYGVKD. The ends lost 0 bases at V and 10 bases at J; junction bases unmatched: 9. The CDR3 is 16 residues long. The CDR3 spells CAISESKGQGMEPQHF. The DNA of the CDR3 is TGTGCCATCAGTGAGTCGAAGGGACAGGGGATGGAACCCCAGCATTTT.

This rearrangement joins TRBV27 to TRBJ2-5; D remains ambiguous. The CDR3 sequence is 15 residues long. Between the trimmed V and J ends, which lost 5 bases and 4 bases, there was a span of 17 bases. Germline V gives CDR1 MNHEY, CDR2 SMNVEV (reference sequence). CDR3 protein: CASSQSRPTRETQYF. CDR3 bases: TGTGCCAGCAGTCAAAGTAGGCCCACCCGAGAGACCCAGTACTTC.

In DNA, the CDR3 is TGTGCCAGCAGCCGGTCCCCGGGACTAGCGGGAGTATTTGATGAGCAGTTCTTC. Translation: CASSRSPGLAGVFDEQFF. The gene calls are TRBV28 and TRBJ2-1; 14 nucleotides match TRBD2. V lost 6 bases to trimming and J lost 8 bases; unmatched junction nucleotides: 15. The germline gives CDR1 MDHEN, CDR2 SYDVKM. There are 18 residues in the CDR3.

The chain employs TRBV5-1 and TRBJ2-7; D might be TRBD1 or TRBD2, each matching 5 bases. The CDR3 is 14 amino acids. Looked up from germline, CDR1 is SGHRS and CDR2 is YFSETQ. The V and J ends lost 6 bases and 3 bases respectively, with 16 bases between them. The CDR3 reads CASTSVGGSYEQYF. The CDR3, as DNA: TGCGCCAGCACCTCCGTTGGGGGTAGCTACGAGCAGTACTTC.

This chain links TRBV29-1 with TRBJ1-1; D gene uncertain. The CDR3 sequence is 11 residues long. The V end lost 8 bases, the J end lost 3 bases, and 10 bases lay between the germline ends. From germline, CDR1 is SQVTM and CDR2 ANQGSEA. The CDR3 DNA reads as TGCAGCTCCGGTTCGGACACTGAAGCTTTCTTT. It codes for CSSGSDTEAFF.

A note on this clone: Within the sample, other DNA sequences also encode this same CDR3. CDR3: CSVGDTEAFF. As DNA, the CDR3 is TGCAGCGTCGGCGACACTGAAGCTTTCTTT. The gene calls are TRBV29-1 and TRBJ1-1; no clear D gene. The CDR3 has 10 amino acids. Germline values: CDR1 SQVTM, CDR2 ANQGSEA. V was clipped by 6 bases and J by 3 bases, with 5 bases between them.

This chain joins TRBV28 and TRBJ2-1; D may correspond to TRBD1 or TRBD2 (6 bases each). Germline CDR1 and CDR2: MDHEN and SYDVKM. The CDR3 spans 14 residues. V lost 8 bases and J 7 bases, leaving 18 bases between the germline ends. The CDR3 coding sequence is TGTGCCAGCTACGGGAGTCCCCAGGGGAATGAGCAGTTCTTC. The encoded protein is CASYGSPQGNEQFF. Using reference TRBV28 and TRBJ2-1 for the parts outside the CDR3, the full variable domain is DVKVTQSSRYLVKRTGEKVFLECVQDMDHENMFWYRQDPGLGLRLIYFSYDVKMKEKGDIPEGYSVSREKKERFSLILESASTNQTSMYLCASYGSPQGNEQFFGPGTRLTVL.

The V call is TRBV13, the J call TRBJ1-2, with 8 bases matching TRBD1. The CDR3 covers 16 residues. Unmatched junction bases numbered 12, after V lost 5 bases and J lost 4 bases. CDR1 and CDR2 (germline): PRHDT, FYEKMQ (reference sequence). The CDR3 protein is CASSPSIAQGAYGYTF. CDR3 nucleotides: TGTGCCAGCAGCCCCTCTATTGCTCAGGGGGCCTATGGCTACACCTTC.

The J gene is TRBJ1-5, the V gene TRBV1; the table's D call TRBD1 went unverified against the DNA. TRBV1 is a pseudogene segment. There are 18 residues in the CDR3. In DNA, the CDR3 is TGCACCAGCAGCCAGTCCCGGGACAGACACTATAGCAATCAGCCCCAGCATTTT. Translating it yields CTSSQSRDRHYSNQPQHF.

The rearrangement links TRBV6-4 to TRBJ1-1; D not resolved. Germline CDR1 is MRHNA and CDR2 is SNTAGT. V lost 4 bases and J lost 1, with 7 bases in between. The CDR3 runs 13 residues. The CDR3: CASSVDGNTEAFF. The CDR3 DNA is TGTGCCAGCAGTGTGGACGGGAACACTGAAGCTTTCTTT.

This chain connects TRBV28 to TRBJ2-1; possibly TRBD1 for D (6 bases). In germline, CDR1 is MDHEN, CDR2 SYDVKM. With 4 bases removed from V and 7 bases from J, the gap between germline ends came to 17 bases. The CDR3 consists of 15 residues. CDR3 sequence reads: CASSSMGDITNEQFF. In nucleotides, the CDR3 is TGTGCCAGCAGTTCCATGGGGGACATTACGAATGAGCAGTTCTTC. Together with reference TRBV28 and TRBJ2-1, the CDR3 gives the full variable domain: DVKVTQSSRYLVKRTGEKVFLECVQDMDHENMFWYRQDPGLGLRLIYFSYDVKMKEKGDIPEGYSVSREKKERFSLILESASTNQTSMYLCASSSMGDITNEQFFGPGTRLTVL.

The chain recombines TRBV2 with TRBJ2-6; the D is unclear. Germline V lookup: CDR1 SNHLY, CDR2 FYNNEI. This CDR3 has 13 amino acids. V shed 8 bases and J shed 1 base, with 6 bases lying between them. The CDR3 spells CASGQSGANVLTF. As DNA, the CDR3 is TGTGCCAGCGGGCAGTCTGGGGCCAACGTCCTGACTTTC.

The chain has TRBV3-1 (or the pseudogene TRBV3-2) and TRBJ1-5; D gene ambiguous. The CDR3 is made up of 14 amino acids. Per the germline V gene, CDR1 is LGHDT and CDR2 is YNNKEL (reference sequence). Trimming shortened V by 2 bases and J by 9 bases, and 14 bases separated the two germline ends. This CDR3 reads CASSQWRTVGPQHF. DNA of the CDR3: TGTGCCAGCAGCCAATGGCGGACCGTCGGGCCCCAGCATTTT.

The CDR3 protein is CASSYSWGLEAFF. The DNA of the CDR3 is TGTGCCAGCAGTTACTCGTGGGGCCTTGAAGCTTTCTTT. V usage is TRBV6-2 or TRBV6-3 and J usage is TRBJ1-1; tentative D call: TRBD1 (5 bases). CDR1 MNHEY and CDR2 SVGEGT come from the germline V gene. Deletions cut 0 bases from V and 7 bases from J, with 9 bases between. The CDR3 covers 13 residues.

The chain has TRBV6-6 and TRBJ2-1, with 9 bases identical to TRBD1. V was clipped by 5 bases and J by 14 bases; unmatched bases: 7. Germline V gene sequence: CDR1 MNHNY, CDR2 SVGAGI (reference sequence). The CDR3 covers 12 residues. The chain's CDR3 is CASSPNGDREFF. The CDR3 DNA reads TGTGCCAGCAGTCCCAACGGGGACAGGGAGTTCTTC.

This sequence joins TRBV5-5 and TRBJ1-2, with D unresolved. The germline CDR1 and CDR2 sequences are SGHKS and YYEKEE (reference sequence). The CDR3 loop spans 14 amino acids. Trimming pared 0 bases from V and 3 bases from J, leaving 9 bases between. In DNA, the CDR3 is TGTGCCAGCAGCTTGGACAGAGGGCACTATGGCTACACCTTC. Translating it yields CASSLDRGHYGYTF.

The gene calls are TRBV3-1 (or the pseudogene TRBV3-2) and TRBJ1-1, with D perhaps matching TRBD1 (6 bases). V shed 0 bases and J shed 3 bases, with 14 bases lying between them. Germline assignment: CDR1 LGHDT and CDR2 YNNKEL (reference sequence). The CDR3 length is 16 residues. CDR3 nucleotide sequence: TGTGCCAGCAGCCAAGACGGGGGCAGGGGTCACACTGAAGCTTTCTTT. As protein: CASSQDGGRGHTEAFF.

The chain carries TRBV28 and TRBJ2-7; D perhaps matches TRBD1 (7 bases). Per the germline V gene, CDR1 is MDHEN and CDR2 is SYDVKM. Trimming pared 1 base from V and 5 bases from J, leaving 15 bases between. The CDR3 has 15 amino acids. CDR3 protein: CASSLFAPRGDEQYF. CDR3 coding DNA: TGTGCCAGCAGTTTATTTGCCCCCAGGGGGGACGAGCAGTACTTC. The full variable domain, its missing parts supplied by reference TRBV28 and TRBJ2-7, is DVKVTQSSRYLVKRTGEKVFLECVQDMDHENMFWYRQDPGLGLRLIYFSYDVKMKEKGDIPEGYSVSREKKERFSLILESASTNQTSMYLCASSLFAPRGDEQYFGPGTRLTVT.

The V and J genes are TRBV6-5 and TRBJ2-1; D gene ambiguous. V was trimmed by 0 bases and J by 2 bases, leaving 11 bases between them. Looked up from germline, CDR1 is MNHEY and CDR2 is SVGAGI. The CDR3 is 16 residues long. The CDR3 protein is CASSYSIERPYNEQFF. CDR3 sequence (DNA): TGTGCCAGCAGTTACTCGATTGAGCGCCCCTACAATGAGCAGTTCTTC.

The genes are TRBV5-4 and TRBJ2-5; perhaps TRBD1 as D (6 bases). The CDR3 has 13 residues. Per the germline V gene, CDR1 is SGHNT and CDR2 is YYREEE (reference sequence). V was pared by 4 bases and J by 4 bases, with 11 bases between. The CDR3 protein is CASSPQGTETQYF. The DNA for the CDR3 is TGTGCCAGCAGCCCACAGGGTACAGAGACCCAGTACTTC.

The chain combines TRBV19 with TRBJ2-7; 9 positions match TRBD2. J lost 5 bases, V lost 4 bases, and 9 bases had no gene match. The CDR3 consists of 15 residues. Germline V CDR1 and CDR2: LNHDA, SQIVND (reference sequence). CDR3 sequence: CASSTTAGGPNEQYF. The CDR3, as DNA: TGTGCCAGTAGTACTACAGCGGGAGGCCCGAACGAGCAGTACTTC. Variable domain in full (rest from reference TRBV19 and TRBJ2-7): DGGITQSPKYLFRKEGQNVTLSCEQNLNHDAMYWYRQDPGQGLRLIYYSQIVNDFQKGDIAEGYSVSREKKESFPLTVTSAQKNPTAFYLCASSTTAGGPNEQYFGPGTRLTVT.

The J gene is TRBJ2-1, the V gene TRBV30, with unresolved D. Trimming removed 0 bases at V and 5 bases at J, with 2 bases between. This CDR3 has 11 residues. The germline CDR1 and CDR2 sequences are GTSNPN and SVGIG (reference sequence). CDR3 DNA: TGTGCCTGGAGTGTAAACAATGAGCAGTTCTTC. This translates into CAWSVNNEQFF.

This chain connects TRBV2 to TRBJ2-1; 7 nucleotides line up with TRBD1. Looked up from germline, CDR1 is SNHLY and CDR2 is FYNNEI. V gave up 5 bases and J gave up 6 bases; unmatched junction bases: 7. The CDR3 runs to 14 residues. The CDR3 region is CASSPGQQGNEQFF. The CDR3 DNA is TGTGCCAGCAGTCCGGGACAGCAAGGCAATGAGCAGTTCTTC. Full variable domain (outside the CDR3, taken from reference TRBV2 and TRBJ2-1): EPEVTQTPSHQVTQMGQEVILRCVPISNHLYFYWYRQILGQKVEFLVSFYNNEISEKSEIFDDQFSVERPDGSNFTLKIRSTKLEDSAMYFCASSPGQQGNEQFFGPGTRLTVL.

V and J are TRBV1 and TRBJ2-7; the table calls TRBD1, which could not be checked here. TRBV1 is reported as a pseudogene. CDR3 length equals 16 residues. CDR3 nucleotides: TGCACCAGCAGCCAAGTAGTGGGGGCCCCGCCCTACGAGCAGTACTTC. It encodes CTSSQVVGAPPYEQYF.

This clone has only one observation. CDR3 DNA sequence: TGTGCCAGCAGTAAGACCGGGTTTAGGGGCACTGAAGCTTTCTTT. Protein sequence: CASSKTGFRGTEAFF. V usage is TRBV6-5 and J usage is TRBJ1-1; D perhaps matches TRBD1 (5 bases). The ends were cut back, 5 bases at V and 4 bases at J, with 17 bases in the middle. Germline V lookup: CDR1 MNHEY, CDR2 SVGAGI. The CDR3 totals 15 residues.

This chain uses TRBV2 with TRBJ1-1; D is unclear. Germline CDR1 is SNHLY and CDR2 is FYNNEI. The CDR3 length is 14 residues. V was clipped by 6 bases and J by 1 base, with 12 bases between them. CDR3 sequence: CASRGSSRNTEAFF. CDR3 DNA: TGTGCCAGCAGAGGGTCCTCAAGGAACACTGAAGCTTTCTTT.

CDR3 protein: CAWSVGTGLYEQYF. The CDR3 DNA is TGTGCCTGGAGTGTTGGGACAGGGCTCTACGAGCAGTACTTC. The chain is built from TRBV30 and TRBJ2-7, with 9 bases that match TRBD1. With 0 bases clipped from V and 3 bases from J, the junction kept 3 bases outside the gene matches. This CDR3 is 14 amino acids long. CDR1 is GTSNPN and CDR2 is SVGIG in the germline V gene (reference sequence).